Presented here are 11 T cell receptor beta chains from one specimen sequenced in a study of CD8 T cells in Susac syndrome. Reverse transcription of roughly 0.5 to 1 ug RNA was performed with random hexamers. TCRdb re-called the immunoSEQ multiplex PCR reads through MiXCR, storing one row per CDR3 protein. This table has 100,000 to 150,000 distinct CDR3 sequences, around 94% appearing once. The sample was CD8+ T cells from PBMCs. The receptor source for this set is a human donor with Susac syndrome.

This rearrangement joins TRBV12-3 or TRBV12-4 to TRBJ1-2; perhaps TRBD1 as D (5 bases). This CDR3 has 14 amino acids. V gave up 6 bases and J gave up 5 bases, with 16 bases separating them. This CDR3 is CASRRGGIRYGYTF. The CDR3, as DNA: TGTGCCAGCAGACGGGGGGGGATACGTTATGGCTACACCTTC.

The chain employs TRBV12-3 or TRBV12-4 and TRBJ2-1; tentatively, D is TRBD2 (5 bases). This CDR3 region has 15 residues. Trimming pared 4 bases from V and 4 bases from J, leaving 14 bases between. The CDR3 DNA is TGTGCCAGCAGTTCGGACTCCCAACTATACAATGAGCAGTTCTTC. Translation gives CASSSDSQLYNEQFF.

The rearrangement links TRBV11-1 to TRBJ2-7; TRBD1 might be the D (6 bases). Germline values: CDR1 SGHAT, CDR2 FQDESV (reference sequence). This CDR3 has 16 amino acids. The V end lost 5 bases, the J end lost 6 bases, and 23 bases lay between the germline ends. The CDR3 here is CASSEPGHGPPGEQYF. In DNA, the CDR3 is TGTGCCAGCAGCGAACCGGGACACGGACCTCCGGGCGAGCAGTACTTC.

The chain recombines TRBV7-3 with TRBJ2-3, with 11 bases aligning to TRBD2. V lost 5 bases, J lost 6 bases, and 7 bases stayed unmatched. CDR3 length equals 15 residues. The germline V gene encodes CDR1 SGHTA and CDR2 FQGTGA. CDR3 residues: CASSTTSGRADTQYF. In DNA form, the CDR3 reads TGTGCCAGCAGCACCACTAGCGGGAGAGCTGATACGCAGTATTTT.

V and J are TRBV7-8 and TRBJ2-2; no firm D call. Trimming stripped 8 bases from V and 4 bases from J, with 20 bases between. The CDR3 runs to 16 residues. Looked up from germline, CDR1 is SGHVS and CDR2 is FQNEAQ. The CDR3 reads CASPKLPAPGTGELFF. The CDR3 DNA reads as TGTGCCAGCCCAAAATTGCCGGCCCCGGGCACCGGGGAGCTGTTTTTT. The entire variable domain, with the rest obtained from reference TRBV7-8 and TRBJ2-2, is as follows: GAGVSQSPRYKVAKRGQDVALRCDPISGHVSLFWYQQALGQGPEFLTYFQNEAQLDKSGLPSDRFFAERPEGSVSTLKIQRTQQEDSAVYLCASPKLPAPGTGELFFGEGSRLTVL.

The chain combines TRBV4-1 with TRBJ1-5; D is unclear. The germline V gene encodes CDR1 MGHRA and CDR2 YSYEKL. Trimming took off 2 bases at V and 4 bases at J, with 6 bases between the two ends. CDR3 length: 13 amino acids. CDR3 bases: TGCGCCAGCAGCCAACTTAAGAATCAGCCCCAGCATTTT. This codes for CASSQLKNQPQHF.

CDR3: CASSVVHDSEAFF. The CDR3 nucleotides are TGTGCCAGCAGCGTAGTACACGACAGTGAAGCTTTCTTT. The genes are TRBV9 and TRBJ1-1; D might be TRBD1 (5 bases). The V end was cut by 0 bases, the J end by 7 bases, with 10 bases between. The CDR3 sequence is 13 residues long. Per germline, CDR1 SGDLS and CDR2 YYNGEE.

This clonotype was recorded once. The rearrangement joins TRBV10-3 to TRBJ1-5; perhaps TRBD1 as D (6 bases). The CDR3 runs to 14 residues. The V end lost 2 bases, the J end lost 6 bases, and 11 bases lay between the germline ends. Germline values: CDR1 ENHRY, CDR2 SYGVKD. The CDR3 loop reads CAISEEGGGQPQHF. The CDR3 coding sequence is TGTGCCATCAGTGAGGAGGGGGGGGGTCAGCCCCAGCATTTT.

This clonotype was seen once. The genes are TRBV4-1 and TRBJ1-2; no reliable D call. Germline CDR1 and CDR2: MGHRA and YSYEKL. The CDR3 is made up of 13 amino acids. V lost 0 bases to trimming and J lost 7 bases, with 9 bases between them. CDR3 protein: CASSQEGTSGYTF. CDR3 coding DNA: TGCGCCAGCAGCCAAGAGGGCACGAGTGGCTACACCTTC.

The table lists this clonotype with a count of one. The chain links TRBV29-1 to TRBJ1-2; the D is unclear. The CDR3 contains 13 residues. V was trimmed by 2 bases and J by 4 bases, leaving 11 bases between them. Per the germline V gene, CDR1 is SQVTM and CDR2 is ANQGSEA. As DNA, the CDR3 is TGCAGCGTTGAAATAGGGTACCCCTATGGCTACACCTTC. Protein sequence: CSVEIGYPYGYTF.

CDR3 nucleotides: TGTGCCAGCAGTTCAGGTCTCGAGCAGTACTTC. Translation gives CASSSGLEQYF. This chain connects TRBV12-3 or TRBV12-4 to TRBJ2-7; D is uncertain. The CDR3 is 11 residues long. V lost 4 bases, J lost 6 bases, and 7 bases lay in between.